This T cell receptor beta chain was observed in a study of blood T cells in healthy people across ages. General study points: Per million T cells, TCR beta diversity dropped roughly linearly as age increased.

A J-beta primer mix and a sample-barcoded 5' primer were used in a second PCR of roughly 7 to 12 cycles. One entry per CDR3 protein, called by TCRdb with MiXCR from the 5' RACE reads. The repertoire holds around 1.5 million distinct CDR3 sequences, with around 59% as singletons. Trimming removed 4 bases from V and 11 bases from J; junction bases left unmatched: 10. Germline V gives CDR1 SNHLY, CDR2 FYNNEI. This CDR3 is built from 15 residues. In regard to this clonotype: Antigen unknown.

The receptor's source is a man aged 18-30 years in good health. V usage is TRBV2 and J usage is TRBJ2-5; 13 bases are a match to TRBD2. The sequencing input was blood. CDR3 amino acids: CASSGTSGRLSEQYF. In DNA form, the CDR3 reads TGTGCCAGCAGTGGGACTAGCGGGAGATTGAGTGAGCAGTACTTC.